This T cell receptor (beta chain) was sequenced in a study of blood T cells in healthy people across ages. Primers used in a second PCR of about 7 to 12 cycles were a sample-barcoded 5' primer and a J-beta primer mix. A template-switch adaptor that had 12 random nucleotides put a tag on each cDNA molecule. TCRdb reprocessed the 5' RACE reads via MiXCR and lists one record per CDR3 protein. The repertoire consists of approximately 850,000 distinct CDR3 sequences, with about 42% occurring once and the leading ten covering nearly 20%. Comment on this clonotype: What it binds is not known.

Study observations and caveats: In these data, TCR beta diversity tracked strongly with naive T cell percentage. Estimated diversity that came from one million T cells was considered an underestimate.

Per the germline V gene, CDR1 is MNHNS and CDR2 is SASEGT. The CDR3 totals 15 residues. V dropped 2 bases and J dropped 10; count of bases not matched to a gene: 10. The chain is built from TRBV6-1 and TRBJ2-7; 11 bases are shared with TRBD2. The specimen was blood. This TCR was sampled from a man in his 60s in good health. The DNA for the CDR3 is TGTGCCAGCAGTGAAAAACTAGCGGGGGACACTCCACAGTACTTC. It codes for CASSEKLAGDTPQYF.